This T cell receptor (beta chain) was obtained from a study of shared clonotypes between healthy human individuals. The CDR3 sequence is 14 residues long. The V gene end was trimmed by 6 bases and the J gene end by 6 bases; junction bases not matched to a gene: 3. Germline V gene data show CDR1 as LNHDA and CDR2 as SQIVND (reference sequence). Data came from immunoSEQ multiplex PCR; TCRdb stores just in-frame clones and leaves some out. The data contain about 470,000 clones, more than 75% of them singletons. The source is a woman in her thirties or forties in good health. Some clones in this sample may be carry-over from other donors' samples. The J gene is TRBJ2-2, the V gene TRBV19; 11 nucleotides agree with TRBD1. Sequencing input: PBMCs. The CDR3 loop is CASRGQGAAGELFF. The CDR3 DNA reads TGTGCCAGTAGAGGACAGGGGGCGGCCGGGGAGCTGTTTTTT.